A selection of T cell receptor beta chains follows, all from one sample in a study of T cell responses to AZD1222 COVID-19 vaccine. Sequenced by immunoSEQ multiplex PCR; TCRdb stores in-frame clones only, minus some. The data contain approximately 150,000 clones, about 82% of them singletons. Material: peripheral blood, obtained 28 days after the second AZD1222 dose. The source is an adult who received the AZD1222 COVID-19 vaccine. Both conserved end residues are part of each CDR3. The order of the fields is J gene, D gene, clone size, V gene, CDR3 protein, CDR3 DNA. D genes are given only for firm matches. Expanded clones get a size class; other rows say once, few or many, or leave the size out.

J: TRBJ2-6; D: NA; size: once; V: TRBV30; CDR3: CAWMVRDSSGANVLTF; DNA: TGTGCCTGGATGGTGCGGGACTCCTCTGGGGCCAACGTCCTGACTTTC
J: TRBJ1-2; D: NA; size: NA; V: TRBV18; CDR3: CASSQTGGIDYGYTF; DNA: TGTGCCAGCTCACAAACGGGAGGGATCGACTATGGCTACACCTTC
J: TRBJ2-1; D: NA; size: NA; V: TRBV25-1; CDR3: CASMNGEQFF; DNA: TGTGCCAGCATGAATGGTGAGCAGTTCTTC
J: TRBJ2-5; D: TRBD2; size: NA; V: TRBV9; CDR3: CASSSLGGTETQYF; DNA: TGTGCCAGCAGCTCCTTGGGAGGGACAGAGACCCAGTACTTC
J: TRBJ2-2; D: NA; size: NA; V: TRBV2; CDR3: CASGLAGSGELFF; DNA: TGTGCCAGCGGTCTAGCAGGGTCCGGGGAGCTGTTTTTT
J: TRBJ2-3; D: NA; size: NA; V: TRBV20-1; CDR3: CSAPVGDTQYF; DNA: TGCAGTGCTCCTGTAGGAGATACGCAGTATTTT
J: TRBJ2-7; D: NA; size: NA; V: TRBV18; CDR3: CASSPPSGRGEQYF; DNA: TGTGCCAGCTCACCACCTAGTGGGAGAGGAGAGCAGTACTTC
J: TRBJ2-7; D: NA; size: NA; V: TRBV18; CDR3: CASSPGDGPYEQYF; DNA: TGTGCCAGCTCACCAGGGGACGGCCCCTACGAGCAGTACTTC
J: TRBJ2-5; D: NA; size: NA; V: TRBV9; CDR3: CASSVNRGTQETQYF; DNA: TGTGCCAGCAGCGTGAACCGGGGGACCCAAGAGACCCAGTACTTC
J: TRBJ2-1; D: NA; size: once; V: TRBV9; CDR3: CASSAGSLRGNEQFF; DNA: TGTGCCAGCAGCGCCGGGTCCCTAAGGGGCAATGAGCAGTTCTTC
J: TRBJ2-7; D: TRBD1; size: NA; V: TRBV6-5; CDR3: CASSWGGQGDYEQYF; DNA: TGTGCCAGCAGTTGGGGGGGACAGGGAGACTACGAGCAGTACTTC
J: TRBJ2-7; D: NA; size: NA; V: TRBV19; CDR3: CAASTESSYEQYF; DNA: TGTGCCGCCTCGACAGAGAGCTCCTACGAGCAGTACTTC
J: TRBJ2-3; D: TRBD2; size: NA; V: TRBV7-8; CDR3: CASSLTSGPTDTQYF; DNA: TGTGCCAGCAGCTTAACTAGCGGTCCGACAGATACGCAGTATTTT
J: TRBJ2-1; D: NA; size: NA; V: TRBV27; CDR3: CASSTLTGYPYNEQFF; DNA: TGTGCCAGCAGTACCCTTACAGGGTACCCCTACAATGAGCAGTTCTTC
J: TRBJ2-7; D: NA; size: NA; V: TRBV7-9; CDR3: CASSQGAEEQYF; DNA: TGTGCCAGCAGCCAAGGAGCCGAGGAGCAGTACTTC
J: TRBJ1-2; D: TRBD1; size: NA; V: TRBV5-1; CDR3: CASSLDETGGGYTF; DNA: TGCGCCAGCAGCTTGGATGAAACAGGGGGTGGCTACACCTTC